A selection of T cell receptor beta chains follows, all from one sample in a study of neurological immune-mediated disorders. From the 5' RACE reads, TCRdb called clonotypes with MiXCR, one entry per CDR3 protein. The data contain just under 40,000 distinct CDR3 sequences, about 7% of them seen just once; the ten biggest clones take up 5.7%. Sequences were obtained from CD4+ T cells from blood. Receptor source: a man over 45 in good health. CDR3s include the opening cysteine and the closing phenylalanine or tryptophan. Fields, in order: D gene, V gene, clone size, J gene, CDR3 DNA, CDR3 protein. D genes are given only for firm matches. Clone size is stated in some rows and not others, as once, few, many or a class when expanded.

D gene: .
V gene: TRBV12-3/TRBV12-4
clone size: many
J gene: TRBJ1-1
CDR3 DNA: TGTGCCAGCACCCCGTTGGTCCCTGAAGCTTTCTTT
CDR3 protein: CASTPLVPEAFF

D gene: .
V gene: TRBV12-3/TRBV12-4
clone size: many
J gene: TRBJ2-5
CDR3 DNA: TGTGCCAGCAGTTCCTCTGAGGGAGAGACCCAGTACTTC
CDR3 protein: CASSSSEGETQYF

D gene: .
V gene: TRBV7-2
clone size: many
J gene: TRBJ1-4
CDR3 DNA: TGTGCCAGCAGCTTAGCGGGCAGCAGCAGTGAAAAACTGTTTTTT
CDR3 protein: CASSLAGSSSEKLFF

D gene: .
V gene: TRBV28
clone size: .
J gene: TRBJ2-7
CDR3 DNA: TGTGCCAGCAGTCTAATTCGGTACGAGCAGTACTTC
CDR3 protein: CASSLIRYEQYF

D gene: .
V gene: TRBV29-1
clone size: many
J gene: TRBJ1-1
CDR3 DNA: TGCAGCGTCAAACAGGGGAACACTGAAGCTTTCTTT
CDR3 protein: CSVKQGNTEAFF

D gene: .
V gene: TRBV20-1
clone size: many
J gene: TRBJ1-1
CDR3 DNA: TGCAGTGCCCTGGCGCACATGAACACTGAAGCTTTCTTT
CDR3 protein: CSALAHMNTEAFF

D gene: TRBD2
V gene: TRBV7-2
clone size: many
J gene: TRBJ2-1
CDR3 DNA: TGTGCCAGCAGCCCCCGGACTAGCGCTGGAGGGTTCTTC
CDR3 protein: CASSPRTSAGGFF

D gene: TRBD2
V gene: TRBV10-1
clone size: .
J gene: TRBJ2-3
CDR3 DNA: TGCGCCAGCAGTGAGTCGGTCGGGAGGGCCACAGATACGCAGTATTTT
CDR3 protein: CASSESVGRATDTQYF

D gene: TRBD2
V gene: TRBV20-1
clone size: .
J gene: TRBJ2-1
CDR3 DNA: TGCAGTGCTGATATTTTACTAGCGGGAGGAGGAAATGAGCAGTTCTTC
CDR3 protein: CSADILLAGGGNEQFF

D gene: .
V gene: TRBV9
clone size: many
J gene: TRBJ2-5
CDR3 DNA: TGTGCCAGCAGCGTAGCCCCAGGAGGGCCGATGGAGACCCAGTACTTC
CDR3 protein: CASSVAPGGPMETQYF

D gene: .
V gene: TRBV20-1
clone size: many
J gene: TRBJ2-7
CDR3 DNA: TGCAGTGCTAGCCCAGCGAAGGGCGAGCAGTACTTC
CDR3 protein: CSASPAKGEQYF

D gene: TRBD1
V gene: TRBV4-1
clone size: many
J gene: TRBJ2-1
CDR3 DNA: TGCGCCAGCAGCCAACCTCAGGGGAGACAGGGGAATGAGCAGTTCTTC
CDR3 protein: CASSQPQGRQGNEQFF

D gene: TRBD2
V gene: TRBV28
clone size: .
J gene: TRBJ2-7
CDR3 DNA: TGTGCCAGCAGTTTGGGGGGGAGCTACGAGCAGTACTTC
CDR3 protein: CASSLGGSYEQYF

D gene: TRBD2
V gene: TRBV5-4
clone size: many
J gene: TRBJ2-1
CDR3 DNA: TGTGCCAGCAGCTTGGAACTAGCGACCTACAATGAGCAGTTCTTC
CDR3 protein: CASSLELATYNEQFF

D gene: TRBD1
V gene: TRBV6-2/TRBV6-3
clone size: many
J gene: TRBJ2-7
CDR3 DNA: TGTGCCAGCAGTTATGAGGGTCCGGGACAGGGGGTTACCGAGCAGTACTTC
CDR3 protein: CASSYEGPGQGVTEQYF

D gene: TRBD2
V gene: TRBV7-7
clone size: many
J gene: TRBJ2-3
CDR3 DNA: TGTGCCAGCAGCTTCGATCTTAGCGGGGACTACGAGCAGTATTTT
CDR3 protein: CASSFDLSGDYEQYF

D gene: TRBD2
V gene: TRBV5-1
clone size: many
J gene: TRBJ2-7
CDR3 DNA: TGCGCCAGCAGCTCGCCACCTCCCTGGGCACGGGCGGGAGACCACGAGCAGTACTTC
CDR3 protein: CASSSPPPWARAGDHEQYF

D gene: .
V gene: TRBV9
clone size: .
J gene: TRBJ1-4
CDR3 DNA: TGTGCCAGCAGCCCTCAGGATGACCCAGGGATAGAAAAACTGTTTTTT
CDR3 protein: CASSPQDDPGIEKLFF

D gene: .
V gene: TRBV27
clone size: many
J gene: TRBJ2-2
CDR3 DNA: TGTGCCAGCTCGCGAGGGGGGGCCGGGGAGCTGTTTTTT
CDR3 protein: CASSRGGAGELFF

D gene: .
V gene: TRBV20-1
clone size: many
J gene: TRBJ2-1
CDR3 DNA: TGCAGTGCTAGATACAGGGATTCCTACAATGAGCAGTTCTTC
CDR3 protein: CSARYRDSYNEQFF

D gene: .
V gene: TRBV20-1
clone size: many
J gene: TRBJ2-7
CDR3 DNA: TGCAGTGCTAGTGATGCGGCCCACGAGCAGTACTTC
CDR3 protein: CSASDAAHEQYF

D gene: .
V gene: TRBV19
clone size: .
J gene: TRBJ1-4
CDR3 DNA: TGTGCCAGTAGTACGCCAGGGGACGAAAAACTGTTTTTT
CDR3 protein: CASSTPGDEKLFF

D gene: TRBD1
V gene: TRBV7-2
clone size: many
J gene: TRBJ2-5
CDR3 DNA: TGTGCCAGCAGCCGCCGGACAGGGATGGAGACCCAGTACTTC
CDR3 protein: CASSRRTGMETQYF

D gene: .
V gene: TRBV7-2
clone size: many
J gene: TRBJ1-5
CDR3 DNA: TGTGCCAGCAGCTTAGACAGAATGTCCAATCAGCCCCAGCATTTT
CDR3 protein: CASSLDRMSNQPQHF

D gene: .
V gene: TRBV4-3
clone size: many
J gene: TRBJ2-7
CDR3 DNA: TGCGCCAGCAGCCAAGATTTGTTCGGACAGCTCTCCTACGAGCAGTACTTC
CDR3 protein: CASSQDLFGQLSYEQYF

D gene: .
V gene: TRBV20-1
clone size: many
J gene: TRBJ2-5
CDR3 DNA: TGCAGTGCTCCTGGACAGCAAAATATCCAGACCCAGTACTTC
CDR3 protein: CSAPGQQNIQTQYF

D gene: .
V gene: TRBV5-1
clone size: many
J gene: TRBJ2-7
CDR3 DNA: TGCGCCAGCAGCTGGGCCTCGGGCCCCCAGAGCTCCTACGAGCAGTACTTC
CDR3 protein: CASSWASGPQSSYEQYF

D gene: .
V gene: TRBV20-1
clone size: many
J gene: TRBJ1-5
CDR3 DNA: TGCAGTGCCCGTGCGGGGGGCAATCAGCCCCAGCATTTT
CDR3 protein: CSARAGGNQPQHF

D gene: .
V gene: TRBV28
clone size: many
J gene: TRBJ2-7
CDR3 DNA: TGTGCCAGCAGTCTCACCTCCTACGAGCAGTACTTC
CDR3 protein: CASSLTSYEQYF

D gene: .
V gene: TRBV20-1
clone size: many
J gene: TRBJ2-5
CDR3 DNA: TGCAGTGTCAACCTCAATAGGGGCCTCCAAGAGACCCAGTACTTC
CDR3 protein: CSVNLNRGLQETQYF

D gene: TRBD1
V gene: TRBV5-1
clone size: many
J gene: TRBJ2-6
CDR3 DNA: TGCGCCAGCAGCCCGGGACAGGTATTCTCTGGGGCCAACGTCCTGACTTTC
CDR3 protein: CASSPGQVFSGANVLTF

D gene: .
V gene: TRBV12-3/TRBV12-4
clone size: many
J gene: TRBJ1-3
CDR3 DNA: TGTGCCAGCAGGATACCCCCCCCTTCTGGAAACACCATATATTTT
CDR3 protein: CASRIPPPSGNTIYF

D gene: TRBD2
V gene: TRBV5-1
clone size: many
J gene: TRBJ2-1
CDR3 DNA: TGCGCCAGCAGCTTGGGTAGCGGGCGATACAATGAGCAGTTCTTC
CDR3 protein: CASSLGSGRYNEQFF

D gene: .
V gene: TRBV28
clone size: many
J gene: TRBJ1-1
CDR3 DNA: TGTGCCAGCCCGGGTGGTGAGGCGGCTTCGAACACTGAAGCTTTCTTT
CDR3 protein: CASPGGEAASNTEAFF

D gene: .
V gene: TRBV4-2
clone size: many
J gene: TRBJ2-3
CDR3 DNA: TGTGCCAGCAGCCAAGATTTTGTCTCCACAGATACGCAGTATTTT
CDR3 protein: CASSQDFVSTDTQYF

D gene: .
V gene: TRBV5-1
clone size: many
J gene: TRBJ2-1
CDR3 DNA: TGCGCCAGCAGCAGGGACCCTGGTGAGCAGTTCTTC
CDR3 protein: CASSRDPGEQFF

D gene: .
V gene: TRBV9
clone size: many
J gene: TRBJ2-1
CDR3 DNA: TGTGCCAGCAGCGTAGACCCTAATTCCGGCTACAATGAGCAGTTCTTC
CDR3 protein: CASSVDPNSGYNEQFF

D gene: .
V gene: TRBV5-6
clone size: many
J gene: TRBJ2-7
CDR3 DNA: TGTGCCAGCAGCTTTTCTCGGGCGGGCCTGAACTCCTACGAGCAGTACTTC
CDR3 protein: CASSFSRAGLNSYEQYF

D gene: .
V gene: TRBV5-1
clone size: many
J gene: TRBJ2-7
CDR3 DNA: TGCGCCAGCAGCTTTACGACAGTCTTCGACGAGCAGTACTTC
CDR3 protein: CASSFTTVFDEQYF

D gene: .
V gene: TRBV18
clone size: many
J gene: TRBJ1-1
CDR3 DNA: TGTGCCAGCTCACCGGCTTCCGGGACGGTGAACACTGAAGCTTTCTTT
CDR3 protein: CASSPASGTVNTEAFF

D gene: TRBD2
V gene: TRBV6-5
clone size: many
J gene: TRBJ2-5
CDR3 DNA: TGTGCCAGCGAGTTAAGGTCGGGGACTAGAGAGACCCAGTACTTC
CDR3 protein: CASELRSGTRETQYF

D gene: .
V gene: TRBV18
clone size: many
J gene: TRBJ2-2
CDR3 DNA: TGTGCCAGCTCACCCGGAAACTCGAACACCGGGGAGCTGTTTTTT
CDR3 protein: CASSPGNSNTGELFF

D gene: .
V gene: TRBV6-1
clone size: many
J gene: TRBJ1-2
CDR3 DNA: TGTGCCAGCAGTGAAGCGGGGACGGGGCTTCCTTATGGCTACACCTTC
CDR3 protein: CASSEAGTGLPYGYTF

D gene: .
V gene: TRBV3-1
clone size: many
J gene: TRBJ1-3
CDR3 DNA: TGTGCCAGCAGCCAAGTCTGGGGCACCATATATTTT
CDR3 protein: CASSQVWGTIYF

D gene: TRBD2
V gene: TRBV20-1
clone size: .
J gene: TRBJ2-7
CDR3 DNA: TGCAGTGCTAGGGCGGGAGCGGCCCTCTCCTACGAGCAGTACTTC
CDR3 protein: CSARAGAALSYEQYF

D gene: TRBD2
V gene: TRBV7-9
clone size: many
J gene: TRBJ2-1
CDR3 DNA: TGTGCCAGCAGCCCCCAGAGCGGGAGGGCATACAATGAGCAGTTCTTC
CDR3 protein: CASSPQSGRAYNEQFF

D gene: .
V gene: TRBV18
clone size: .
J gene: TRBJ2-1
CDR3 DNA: TGTGCCAGCTCGGTATCCGCAGAAGGGAGGCAGTTCTTC
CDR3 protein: CASSVSAEGRQFF

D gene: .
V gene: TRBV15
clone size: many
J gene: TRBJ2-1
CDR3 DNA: TGTGCCACCAGCAGAGAACGGGGTGGCGCTGGGGGTGAGCAGTTCTTC
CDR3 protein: CATSRERGGAGGEQFF

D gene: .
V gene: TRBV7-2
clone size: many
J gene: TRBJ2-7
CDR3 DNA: TGTGCCAGCAGCCCCCGACAGCCAACCTACGAGCAGTACTTC
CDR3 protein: CASSPRQPTYEQYF

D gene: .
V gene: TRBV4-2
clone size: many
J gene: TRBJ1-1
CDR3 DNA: TGTGCCAGCAGCCAAGGGCGGGACACTGAAGCTTTCTTT
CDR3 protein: CASSQGRDTEAFF

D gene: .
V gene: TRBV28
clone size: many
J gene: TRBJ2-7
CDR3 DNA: TGTGCCAGCAGTTACTCTCCTGGAGGGACCTACTCCTACGAGCAGTACTTC
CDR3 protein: CASSYSPGGTYSYEQYF

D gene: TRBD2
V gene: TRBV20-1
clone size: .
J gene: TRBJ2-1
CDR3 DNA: TGCAGTGCCCACTTTAGCGGGAGGTCCGTCTGGTACAATGAGCAGTTCTTC
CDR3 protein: CSAHFSGRSVWYNEQFF

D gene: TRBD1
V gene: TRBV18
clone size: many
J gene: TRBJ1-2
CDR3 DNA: TGTGCCAGCTCTCGGTCCGGGACAGGGCGATATGGCTACACCTTC
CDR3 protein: CASSRSGTGRYGYTF

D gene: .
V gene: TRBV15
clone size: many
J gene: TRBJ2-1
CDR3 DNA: TGTGCCACCAGCATCGGACCGGACAATGAGCAGTTCTTC
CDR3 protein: CATSIGPDNEQFF

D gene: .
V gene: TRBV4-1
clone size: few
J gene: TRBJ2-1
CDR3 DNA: TGCGCCAGCAGCCGATGGGGCGGGGGCCGCTCCTACAATGAGCAGTTCTTC
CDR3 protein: CASSRWGGGRSYNEQFF

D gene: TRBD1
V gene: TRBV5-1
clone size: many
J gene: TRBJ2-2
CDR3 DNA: TGCGCCAGCAGCTGGGGACAGGGGAGCACCGGGGAGCTGTTTTTT
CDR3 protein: CASSWGQGSTGELFF

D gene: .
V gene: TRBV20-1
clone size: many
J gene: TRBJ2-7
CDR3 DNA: TGCAGTGCTAGAGCGGGCCGCTACGAGCAGTACTTC
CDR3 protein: CSARAGRYEQYF

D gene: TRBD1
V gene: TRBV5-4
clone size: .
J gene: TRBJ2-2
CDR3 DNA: TGTGCCAGCAGCGGTGGGACAGCGAACACCGGGGAGCTGTTTTTT
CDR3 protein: CASSGGTANTGELFF

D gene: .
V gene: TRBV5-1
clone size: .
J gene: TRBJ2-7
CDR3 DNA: TGCGCCAGCAGCTTGGACGGCACCTACGAGCAGTACTTC
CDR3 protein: CASSLDGTYEQYF

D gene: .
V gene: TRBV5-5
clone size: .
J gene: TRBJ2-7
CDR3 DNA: TGTGCCAGCCCTCCCCTGGGGTGGACCTACGAGCAGTACTTC
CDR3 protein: CASPPLGWTYEQYF